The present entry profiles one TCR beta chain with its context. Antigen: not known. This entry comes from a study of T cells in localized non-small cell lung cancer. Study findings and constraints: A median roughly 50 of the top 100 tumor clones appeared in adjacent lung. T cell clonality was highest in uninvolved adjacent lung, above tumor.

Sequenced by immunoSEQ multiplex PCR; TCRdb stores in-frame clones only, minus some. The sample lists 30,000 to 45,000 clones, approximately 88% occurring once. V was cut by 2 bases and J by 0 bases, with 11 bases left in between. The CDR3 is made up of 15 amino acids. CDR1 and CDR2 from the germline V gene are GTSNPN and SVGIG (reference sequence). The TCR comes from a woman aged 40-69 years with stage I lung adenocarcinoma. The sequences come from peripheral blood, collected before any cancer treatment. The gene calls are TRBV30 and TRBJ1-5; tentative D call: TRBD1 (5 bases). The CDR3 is CAWSSTDYSNQPQHF. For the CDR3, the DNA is TGTGCCTGGAGTTCGACAGATTATAGCAATCAGCCCCAGCATTTT. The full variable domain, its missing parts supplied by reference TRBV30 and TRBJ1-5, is SQTIHQWPATLVQPVGSPLSLECTVEGTSNPNLYWYRQAAGRGLQLLFYSVGIGQISSEVPQNLSASRPQDRQFILSSKKLLLSDSGFYLCAWSSTDYSNQPQHFGDGTRLSIL.